What follows are 26 T cell receptor beta chains derived from one specimen sequenced in a study of cytomegalovirus exposure and HLA in healthy donors. With 60 Vbeta and 13 Jbeta primers, the PCR was carried out. Repertoires were generated with immunoSEQ multiplex PCR, while TCRdb's copy carries only in-frame clones and drops some. The table shows about 160,000 clones, with approximately 80% occurring only once. Material for sequencing was PBMCs. All receptors come from a man aged 25-45 years in good health and CMV-seropositive.

The J gene is TRBJ2-7, the V gene TRBV30, with TRBD1 matching 11 bases. Germline CDR1 and CDR2: GTSNPN and SVGIG (reference sequence). The CDR3 has 15 residues. The V segment lost 5 bases and the J segment 1 base; nucleotides outside the gene matches: 7. The DNA of the CDR3 is TGTGCCTGGCGCCCCGGGACAGGGGGATCCTACGAGCAGTACTTC. Amino acids: CAWRPGTGGSYEQYF. The variable domain in full, completed from reference TRBV30 and TRBJ2-7, reads SQTIHQWPATLVQPVGSPLSLECTVEGTSNPNLYWYRQAAGRGLQLLFYSVGIGQISSEVPQNLSASRPQDRQFILSSKKLLLSDSGFYLCAWRPGTGGSYEQYFGPGTRLTVT.

The J gene is TRBJ2-7, the V gene TRBV7-9, with TRBD1 matching 9 bases. CDR3 length: 14 amino acids. CDR1 and CDR2 (germline): SEHNR, FQNEAQ (reference sequence). With 5 bases clipped from V and 3 bases from J, the junction kept 5 bases outside the gene matches. The CDR3 reads CASSPTGQGYEQYF. Here the CDR3 DNA reads TGTGCCAGCAGCCCAACGGGACAGGGCTACGAGCAGTACTTC.

This clone is a singleton in its sample. J is TRBJ2-1 and V is TRBV2; 7 bases are shared with TRBD2. V lost 7 bases to trimming and J lost 0 bases; unmatched junction nucleotides: 9. There are 16 residues in the CDR3. Looked up from germline, CDR1 is SNHLY and CDR2 is FYNNEI. CDR3 nucleotide sequence: TGTGCCAGCACCTTTATAGGCGGGAGCTCCTACAATGAGCAGTTCTTC. This sequence encodes CASTFIGGSSYNEQFF.

The genes are TRBV6-5 and TRBJ1-1, with D perhaps TRBD1 (5 bases). This CDR3 has 14 residues. Trimming shortened V by 4 bases and J by 1 base, and 10 bases separated the two germline ends. The germline CDR1 and CDR2 sequences are MNHEY and SVGAGI. Here the CDR3 reads CASSLSRGNTEAFF. The CDR3 coding sequence is TGTGCCAGCAGTTTGTCTAGGGGGAACACTGAAGCTTTCTTT.

This clone was detected once. The V call is TRBV27, the J call TRBJ1-4; D uncertain. The CDR3 runs to 15 residues. Germline V gene lookup returns CDR1 MNHEY and CDR2 SMNVEV (reference sequence). V lost 4 bases and J 7 bases, leaving 16 bases between the germline ends. The CDR3 here is CASSWAAERGEKLFF. Written as DNA, the CDR3 is TGTGCCAGCAGTTGGGCGGCAGAACGGGGTGAAAAACTGTTTTTT. The complete variable domain, with remaining parts taken from reference TRBV27 and TRBJ1-4, reads EAQVTQNPRYLITVTGKKLTVTCSQNMNHEYMSWYRQDPGLGLRQIYYSMNVEVTDKGDVPEGYKVSRKEKRNFPLILESPSPNQTSLYFCASSWAAERGEKLFFGSGTQLSVL.

The V call is TRBV2, the J call TRBJ1-5; D is undetermined. Germline V gene data show CDR1 as SNHLY and CDR2 as FYNNEI. With 8 bases removed from V and 6 bases from J, the gap between germline ends came to 17 bases. The CDR3 runs 14 residues. DNA for the CDR3: TGTGCCAGCGCACTGGGGAGGGTGGTTCAGCCCCAGCATTTT. Its protein is CASALGRVVQPQHF.

The V and J genes are TRBV28 and TRBJ2-7, with D tentatively TRBD1 (5 bases). V lost 5 bases and J lost 3, with 8 bases in between. The CDR3 length is 12 residues. The germline V gene encodes CDR1 MDHEN and CDR2 SYDVKM. Here the CDR3 reads CASSTQGYEQYF. The CDR3 DNA follows: TGTGCCAGCAGTACTCAGGGCTACGAGCAGTACTTC. Complete variable domain (other parts from reference TRBV28 and TRBJ2-7): DVKVTQSSRYLVKRTGEKVFLECVQDMDHENMFWYRQDPGLGLRLIYFSYDVKMKEKGDIPEGYSVSREKKERFSLILESASTNQTSMYLCASSTQGYEQYFGPGTRLTVT.

There are a few counts of this clone. This sequence joins TRBV2 and TRBJ2-5, with 7 positions matching TRBD1. This CDR3 contains 13 residues. J lost 5 bases, V lost 7 bases, and 7 bases had no gene match. Germline CDR1 reads SNHLY; CDR2 reads FYNNEI. CDR3 sequence reads: CASKEGGLETQYF. For the CDR3, the DNA is TGTGCCAGCAAAGAAGGGGGCCTGGAGACCCAGTACTTC. Using reference TRBV2 and TRBJ2-5 for the parts outside the CDR3, the full variable domain is EPEVTQTPSHQVTQMGQEVILRCVPISNHLYFYWYRQILGQKVEFLVSFYNNEISEKSEIFDDQFSVERPDGSNFTLKIRSTKLEDSAMYFCASKEGGLETQYFGPGTRLLVL.

The chain has TRBV29-1 and TRBJ1-2; 9 bases are a match to TRBD1. The CDR3 has 13 amino acids. Trimming cost V 6 bases and J 4 bases; bases outside gene matches: 6. Germline V gene data show CDR1 as SQVTM and CDR2 as ANQGSEA. The CDR3 region has the DNA TGCAGCGTAGCGACAGGGGGTGTCTATGGCTACACCTTC. Amino acids: CSVATGGVYGYTF.

This clone was observed a few times. CDR3 coding DNA: TGTGCCAGCAGTTACTCGCCTAGCGTCACAGATACGCAGTATTTT. It codes for CASSYSPSVTDTQYF. The rearrangement uses TRBV6-5 and TRBJ2-3; weak D call: TRBD2 (6 bases). V was trimmed by 0 bases and J by 2 bases, leaving 9 bases between them. Germline V gives CDR1 MNHEY, CDR2 SVGAGI. The CDR3 covers 15 residues.

The rearrangement joins TRBV29-1 to TRBJ2-7; D may be TRBD1 (6 bases). This CDR3 spans 13 amino acids. Germline values: CDR1 SQVTM, CDR2 ANQGSEA. The germline V and J ends were trimmed by 1 base and 0 bases, with 7 bases remaining between them. CDR3: CSVEAGVSYEQYF. In nucleotides, the CDR3 is TGCAGCGTTGAAGCAGGGGTCTCCTACGAGCAGTACTTC.

V is TRBV23-1 and J is TRBJ1-5; 8 bases match TRBD1. TRBV23-1 is flagged as an ORF with uncertain function. Trimming removed 7 bases from V and 2 bases from J; junction bases left unmatched: 7. This CDR3 has 15 residues. CDR3 sequence (DNA): TGCGCCAGCACCCCTCCGGGACAGGGCAATCAGCCCCAGCATTTT. This gives the protein CASTPPGQGNQPQHF.

The V call is TRBV7-8, the J call TRBJ2-1; 16 nucleotides align to TRBD2. The CDR3 totals 18 residues. V shed 2 bases and J 7 bases; nucleotides not matched to a gene: 8. CDR1 is SGHVS, CDR2 FQNEAQ, per germline. CDR3 bases: TGTGCCAGCAGCTTACTAGGGACTAGCGGGGGGGCCTTGAATGAGCAGTTCTTC. Protein sequence: CASSLLGTSGGALNEQFF.

The chain couples TRBV7-2 to TRBJ1-2, with 9 bases identical to TRBD1. This CDR3 spans 15 amino acids. In germline, CDR1 is SGHTA, CDR2 FQGNSA. After removal of 5 bases from V and 7 bases from J, the junction contained 11 bases not matched to a gene. The CDR3 nucleotides are TGTGCCAGCAGCGCAAACAGGGGGCGATCCAGTGGCTACACCTTC. This encodes CASSANRGRSSGYTF.

The rearrangement joins TRBV29-1 to TRBJ2-3; D is possibly TRBD2 (5 bases). V lost 2 bases to trimming and J lost 6 bases, with 12 bases between them. The germline V gene encodes CDR1 SQVTM and CDR2 ANQGSEA. This CDR3 comprises 13 residues. CDR3 in DNA: TGCAGCGTTGAATGGGAGAAAAGGGATACGCAGTATTTT. This codes for CSVEWEKRDTQYF.

In the case of this clone: One end of the junction is discordant with germline, which a read error may explain. The chain employs TRBV7-2 and TRBJ2-5; no definite D call. The germline V gene encodes CDR1 SGHTA and CDR2 FQGNSA. The CDR3 has 12 residues. The CDR3 coding sequence is TGTGCCAGCAGCTTCAACCAGGAGACCCAGTACTTC. Protein sequence: CASSFNQETQYF.

The chain has TRBV9 and TRBJ2-7; D may be TRBD2 (6 bases). The CDR3 has 15 amino acids. Germline values: CDR1 SGDLS, CDR2 YYNGEE. Trimming shortened V by 5 bases and J by 0 bases, and 15 bases separated the two germline ends. In nucleotides, the CDR3 is TGTGCCAGCAGTAGAACGGCGGGGAACTCCTACGAGCAGTACTTC. Translation: CASSRTAGNSYEQYF.

This clone came up once. The CDR3 bases are TGTGCCAGCAGTTGGACAGGTCTGGCGTTACGGTCACCCCTCCACTTT. It specifies CASSWTGLALRSPLHF. The V call is TRBV27, the J call TRBJ1-6; 7 bases map to TRBD1. Unmatched junction bases numbered 13, after V lost 4 bases and J lost 10 bases. The CDR3 extends over 16 amino acids. Germline CDR1 reads MNHEY; CDR2 reads SMNVEV (reference sequence).

This sequence joins TRBV27 and TRBJ2-4; 12 positions match TRBD1. V lost 5 bases and J lost 5; bases outside the gene matches: 7. The germline V gene has CDR1 MNHEY and CDR2 SMNVEV (reference sequence). This CDR3 has 16 residues. CDR3 in DNA: TGTGCCAGCAGTGCCAGCCGGGACAGGGGGCAAAACATTCAGTACTTC. It codes for CASSASRDRGQNIQYF.

In this sample, this clone turned up a few times. The rearrangement joins TRBV4-1 to TRBJ2-7, with 10 bases aligning to TRBD1. The CDR3 covers 15 residues. Germline trimming cut 2 bases from V and 5 bases from J; bases unmatched to any gene: 6. The germline V gene encodes CDR1 MGHRA and CDR2 YSYEKL. CDR3 in amino acids: CASSQSRDRGHEQYF. DNA of the CDR3: TGCGCCAGCAGCCAATCCCGGGACAGGGGTCACGAGCAGTACTTC.

This clone is a singleton in its sample. The V call is TRBV7-6, the J call TRBJ2-1; 10 bases line up with TRBD1. Germline V CDR1 and CDR2: SGHVS, FNYEAQ. The CDR3 runs 15 residues. Unmatched junction bases numbered 4, after V lost 1 base and J lost 7 bases. Here the CDR3 DNA reads TGTGCCAGCAGCTTAGACAGGGACAGGGGTAATGAGCAGTTCTTC. Amino acid sequence: CASSLDRDRGNEQFF.

This chain connects TRBV19 to TRBJ1-5; D possibly corresponds to TRBD1 (6 bases). Per the germline V gene, CDR1 is LNHDA and CDR2 is SQIVND (reference sequence). The CDR3 sequence is 16 residues long. The ends were cut back, 4 bases at V and 1 base at J, with 14 bases in the middle. The CDR3 sequence is CASSTRRQVSNQPQHF. In DNA form, the CDR3 reads TGTGCCAGTAGTACCCGAAGACAGGTAAGCAATCAGCCCCAGCATTTT.

This clone was seen only a few times. This rearrangement joins TRBV28 to TRBJ2-7, with 8 bases that match TRBD1. The germline V gene encodes CDR1 MDHEN and CDR2 SYDVKM. Trimming cost V 10 bases and J 3 bases; bases outside gene matches: 14. The CDR3 totals 15 residues. DNA for the CDR3: TGTGCCACGGGGGAGAACAGGGGGATAGGCTACGAGCAGTACTTC. Translation gives CATGENRGIGYEQYF. The full variable domain, rest sourced from reference TRBV28 and TRBJ2-7, is DVKVTQSSRYLVKRTGEKVFLECVQDMDHENMFWYRQDPGLGLRLIYFSYDVKMKEKGDIPEGYSVSREKKERFSLILESASTNQTSMYLCATGENRGIGYEQYFGPGTRLTVT.

The rearrangement uses TRBV16 and TRBJ1-1; a weak D match, TRBD1 (6 bases). Trimming shortened V by 2 bases and J by 1 base, and 8 bases separated the two germline ends. Germline V gives CDR1 KGHSY, CDR2 FQNENV. The CDR3 runs 14 residues. The CDR3 sequence: CASSQGRGNTEAFF. The CDR3 DNA reads TGTGCCAGCAGCCAAGGCAGGGGGAACACTGAAGCTTTCTTT.

The chain employs TRBV29-1 and TRBJ2-3; possible D gene TRBD2, 5 bases. The V end lost 7 bases, the J end lost 4 bases, and 18 bases lay between the germline ends. The length of the CDR3 is 14 residues. CDR1 SQVTM and CDR2 ANQGSEA come from the germline V gene. CDR3 amino acids: CSAQSTLGADTQYF. Written as DNA, the CDR3 is TGCAGCGCCCAATCCACACTAGGCGCAGATACGCAGTATTTT.

The CDR3: CAWNRQGSEKLFF. The CDR3 DNA sequence: TGTGCCTGGAACAGGCAGGGGTCCGAAAAACTGTTTTTT. The V call is TRBV30, the J call TRBJ1-4, with D possibly TRBD1 on 6 matching bases. The CDR3 has 13 residues. Trimming removed 4 bases at V and 8 bases at J, with 14 bases between. Germline values: CDR1 GTSNPN, CDR2 SVGIG (reference sequence).